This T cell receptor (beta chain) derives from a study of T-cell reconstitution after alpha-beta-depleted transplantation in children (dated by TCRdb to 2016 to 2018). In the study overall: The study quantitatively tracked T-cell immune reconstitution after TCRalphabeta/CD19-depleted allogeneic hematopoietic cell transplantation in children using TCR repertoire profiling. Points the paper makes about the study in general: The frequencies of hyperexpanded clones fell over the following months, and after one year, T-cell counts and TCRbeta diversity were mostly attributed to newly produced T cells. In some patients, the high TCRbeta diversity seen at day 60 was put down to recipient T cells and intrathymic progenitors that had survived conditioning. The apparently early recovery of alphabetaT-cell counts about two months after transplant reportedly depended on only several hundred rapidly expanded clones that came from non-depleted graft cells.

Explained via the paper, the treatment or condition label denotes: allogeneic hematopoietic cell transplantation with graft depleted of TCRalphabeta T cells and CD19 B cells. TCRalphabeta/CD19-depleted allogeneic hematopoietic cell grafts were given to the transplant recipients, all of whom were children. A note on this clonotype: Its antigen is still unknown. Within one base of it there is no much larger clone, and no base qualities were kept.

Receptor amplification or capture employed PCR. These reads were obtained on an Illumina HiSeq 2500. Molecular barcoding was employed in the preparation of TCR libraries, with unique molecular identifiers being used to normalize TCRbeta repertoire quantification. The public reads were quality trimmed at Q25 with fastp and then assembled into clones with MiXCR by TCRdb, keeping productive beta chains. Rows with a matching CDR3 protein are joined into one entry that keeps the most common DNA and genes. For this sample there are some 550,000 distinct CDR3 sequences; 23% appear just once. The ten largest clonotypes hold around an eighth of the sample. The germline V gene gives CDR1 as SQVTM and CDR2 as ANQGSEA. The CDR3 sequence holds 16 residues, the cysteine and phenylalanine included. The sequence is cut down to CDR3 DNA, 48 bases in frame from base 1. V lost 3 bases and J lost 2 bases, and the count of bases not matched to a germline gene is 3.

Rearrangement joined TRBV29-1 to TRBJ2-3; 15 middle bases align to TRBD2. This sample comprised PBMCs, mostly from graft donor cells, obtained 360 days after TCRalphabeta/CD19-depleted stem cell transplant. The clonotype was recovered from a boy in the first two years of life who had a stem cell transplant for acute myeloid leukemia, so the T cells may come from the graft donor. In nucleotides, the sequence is TGCAGCGTTGAGGGACTAGCGGGGGGTCCCACAGATACGCAGTATTTT. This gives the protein CSVEGLAGGPTDTQYF.